This is a list of T cell receptor beta chains from one sample in a study of untreated major depressive disorder. The protocol was immunoSEQ multiplex PCR, while the TCRdb copy is restricted to in-frame clones and leaves out a portion. Of approximately 20,000 clones in the sample, over 85% are singletons; the top ten hold approximately 0.32%. Material: CD4+ T cells from PBMCs. All receptors derive from a man aged 25 to 45 in good health. CDR3s include the opening cysteine and the closing phenylalanine or tryptophan. The order of the fields is J gene, D gene, V gene, CDR3 protein. D genes are given only for firm matches.

>TRBJ2-7|TRBD2|TRBV4-2
CASSQVPPGGSGRTYEQYF
>TRBJ1-5|-|TRBV19
CASNLGNQPQHF
>TRBJ2-3|TRBD1|TRBV25-1
CASSSPGGANTDTQYF
>TRBJ2-4|TRBD2|TRBV11-2
CASSLVAGGAKNIQYF
>TRBJ2-5|-|TRBV2
CASSASSQETQYF
>TRBJ2-5|-|TRBV7-6
CASSPSRETQYF
>TRBJ2-1|TRBD2|TRBV7-3
CASSSAGAGGNNEQFF
>TRBJ1-4|-|TRBV29-1
CSVDLPGSEKLFF
>TRBJ2-1|TRBD1|TRBV6-5
CASSVDRGNNEQFF
>TRBJ2-7|TRBD1|TRBV11-2
CASSSLQGIRYEQYF
>TRBJ2-5|-|TRBV2
CASKAGRETQYF
>TRBJ2-7|-|TRBV11-2
CASSRGGLSGYEQYF
>TRBJ2-7|-|TRBV7-2
CASSKFYEQYF
>TRBJ1-2|-|TRBV5-1
CASSFDDTAYGYTF
>TRBJ2-7|-|TRBV4-3
CASSPPYKDSSYEQYF
>TRBJ2-7|-|TRBV5-3
CARSMACGGLSYEQYF
>TRBJ2-5|TRBD2|TRBV2
CASSPRSGRARETQYF
>TRBJ1-5|-|TRBV2
CASRQGSGGNQPQHF
>TRBJ2-2|-|TRBV4-1
CASSHGTSYFSNTGELFF
>TRBJ2-5|-|TRBV6-1
CASSGEGDVETQYF
>TRBJ2-7|-|TRBV25-1
CASSELDSYEQYF
>TRBJ2-3|-|TRBV7-2
CASSLARDTQYF
>TRBJ1-5|TRBD1|TRBV27
CASSKQGEGQPQHF
>TRBJ1-5|-|TRBV6-5
CASRGGFDQPQHF
>TRBJ1-5|-|TRBV2
CASTEGPWGQPQHF
>TRBJ1-1|-|TRBV29-1
CSGNHRTYTEAFF
>TRBJ2-3|TRBD2|TRBV4-3
CASSQDWGLAGGSDTQYF
>TRBJ1-2|-|TRBV5-1
CASNPVGGRGYTF
>TRBJ1-1|-|TRBV7-2
CASSLQFAGSTEAFF
>TRBJ2-6|-|TRBV11-2
CASSLDRAGASGANVLTF
>TRBJ1-3|-|TRBV7-2
CASRDTGTGNTIYF
>TRBJ2-5|-|TRBV2
CASSESPQTQYF
>TRBJ1-1|TRBD1|TRBV18
CASSLTGETEAFF
>TRBJ2-5|TRBD2|TRBV10-3
CAISESGTGETQYF
>TRBJ1-2|-|TRBV25-1
CASRKPFRPPESGYTF
>TRBJ1-5|-|TRBV7-2
CASSLRPGSNQPQHF
>TRBJ2-3|TRBD2|TRBV5-1
CASSLETAGSTDTQYF
>TRBJ2-1|-|TRBV7-2
CASSLATTLVEQFF
>TRBJ2-7|-|TRBV7-2
CASSPMSRISSHEQYF
>TRBJ2-7|-|TRBV2
CASGKGTFYEQYF
>TRBJ2-2|-|TRBV9
CASTRRPGNGELFF
>TRBJ1-1|-|TRBV12-5
CASGLGLSGDTEAFF
>TRBJ1-1|-|TRBV6-4
CASSENANTEAFF
>TRBJ2-1|-|TRBV18
CASSPDSKGEQFF
>TRBJ2-5|TRBD1|TRBV5-1
CASSSSGTEETQYF
>TRBJ2-3|-|TRBV1
CTVHPREGPSDTQYF
>TRBJ2-7|TRBD1|TRBV6-5
CASSLDRVSYEQYF
>TRBJ1-5|-|TRBV2
CASSEALWDQPQHF
>TRBJ2-3|-|TRBV7-9
CASSSQRTEDTQYF
>TRBJ2-2|TRBD2|TRBV30
CAWREGNTGELFF
>TRBJ2-1|TRBD2|TRBV7-3
CASSLQGLAGGEQFF
>TRBJ1-5|-|TRBV2
CASSREGNQPQHF
>TRBJ2-2|-|TRBV7-9
CASSTPWNTGELFF